The next 23 T cell receptor beta chains were all read from a single sample in a study of shared T cell receptors in the human thymus. Here immunoSEQ multiplex PCR was the method, and the copy in TCRdb shows in-frame clones only, minus some. The table lists hundreds of thousands of clones, 80% to 90% of them singletons. This sample also belongs to another study, concerning human thymus T cells.

Sequencing input: thymocytes. Receptors were obtained from a boy under three years old with a congenital heart defect.

The chain couples TRBV28 to TRBJ2-7; no definite D call. The CDR3 extends over 11 amino acids. CDR1 is MDHEN, CDR2 SYDVKM, per germline. Trimming removed 6 bases from V and 6 bases from J, with 9 bases in between. CDR3 in DNA: TGTGCCAGCAGATCCCGACTCGAGCAGTACTTC. Translated: CASRSRLEQYF.

V usage is TRBV7-9 and J usage is TRBJ1-1; the D is unclear. CDR3 length: 19 amino acids. Germline V gene sequence: CDR1 SEHNR, CDR2 FQNEAQ (reference sequence). Trimming took off 5 bases at V and 0 bases at J, with 25 bases between the two ends. The CDR3 is CASSRKWEGGRGVNTEAFF. CDR3 nucleotides: TGTGCCAGCAGCAGAAAATGGGAGGGAGGCAGAGGAGTGAACACTGAAGCTTTCTTT.

Details on this clone: Other DNA sequences in the same sample also yield this CDR3. The chain has TRBV5-1 and TRBJ1-6, with D possibly matching TRBD1 (5 bases). Per germline, CDR1 SGHRS and CDR2 YFSETQ. This CDR3 spans 13 amino acids. With 0 bases removed from V and 8 bases from J, the gap between germline ends came to 6 bases. CDR3 residues: CASSLAGDSPLHF. CDR3 nucleotide sequence: TGCGCCAGCAGCTTGGCGGGGGATTCACCCCTCCACTTT.

The chain combines TRBV5-1 with TRBJ1-2; D possibly corresponds to TRBD1 (6 bases). V was trimmed by 0 bases and J by 0 bases, leaving 21 bases between them. CDR1 is SGHRS, CDR2 YFSETQ, per germline. The CDR3 is 19 residues long. The CDR3 loop reads CASSLVLDRNDLSNYGYTF. DNA of the CDR3: TGCGCCAGCAGCTTGGTTCTTGACAGGAATGACTTATCTAACTATGGCTACACCTTC.

The chain couples TRBV28 to TRBJ2-7; tentative D call: TRBD1 (6 bases). CDR3 length equals 18 residues. With 3 bases removed from V and 4 bases from J, the gap between germline ends came to 25 bases. The V gene's germline CDR1 is MDHEN and CDR2 SYDVKM. CDR3 amino acids: CASSFSKINLRGRYEQYF. In nucleotides, the CDR3 is TGTGCCAGCAGTTTCAGCAAAATAAATCTCAGGGGTAGGTACGAGCAGTACTTC.

This clone has just one count. V gene TRBV14 combines with J gene TRBJ2-1; D is unresolved. The CDR3 is 14 amino acids. Trimming left V 4 bases short and J 10 bases short, with 17 bases between. Germline V lookup: CDR1 SGHDN, CDR2 FVKESK. CDR3 DNA sequence: TGTGCCAGCAGCCTGGGCTACTTCCCGTCGGAGCAGTTCTTC. Protein sequence: CASSLGYFPSEQFF.

A single count supports this clone. The rearrangement links TRBV9 to TRBJ1-1, with TRBD1 matching 8 bases. CDR1 and CDR2 from the germline V gene are SGDLS and YYNGEE. This CDR3 has 15 amino acids. J gave up 1 base and V 4 bases, and 6 bases lay outside the gene matches. CDR3 coding DNA: TGTGCCAGCAGCCGAACAGGGGGAGGGAACACTGAAGCTTTCTTT. Translation gives CASSRTGGGNTEAFF.

This chain links TRBV5-1 with TRBJ2-1; 12 nucleotides line up with TRBD2. The CDR3 consists of 21 residues. Germline V CDR1 and CDR2: SGHRS, YFSETQ. The trim removed 0 bases at V and 6 bases at J, leaving 19 bases unmatched. The CDR3 bases are TGCGCCAGCAGCTTGGCCGGTTTGGGGAGTCTAGCGGGAGGGGTAGGCAATGAGCAGTTCTTC. Encoded protein: CASSLAGLGSLAGGVGNEQFF. Supplemented by reference TRBV5-1 and TRBJ2-1, the full variable domain reads KAGVTQTPRYLIKTRGQQVTLSCSPISGHRSVSWYQQTPGQGLQFLFEYFSETQRNKGNFPGRFSGRQFSNSRSEMNVSTLELGDSALYLCASSLAGLGSLAGGVGNEQFFGPGTRLTVL.

This chain connects TRBV6-1 to TRBJ2-2; maybe TRBD2 (5 bases). This CDR3 spans 15 amino acids. V lost 6 bases to trimming and J lost 1 base, with 12 bases between them. Germline assignment: CDR1 MNHNS and CDR2 SASEGT. CDR3 DNA sequence: TGTGCCAGCAGCCGCGTCGGGGTGAACACCGGGGAGCTGTTTTTT. This gives the protein CASSRVGVNTGELFF.

The CDR3 loop reads CASSPFYLQGAEDMTGNTIYF. CDR3 in DNA: TGTGCCAGCAGCCCCTTCTACCTACAGGGGGCGGAAGATATGACTGGAAACACCATATATTTT. V gene TRBV28 combines with J gene TRBJ1-3; TRBD1 aligns across 9 bases. The germline gives CDR1 MDHEN, CDR2 SYDVKM. The CDR3 loop spans 21 amino acids. Germline trimming cut 6 bases from V and 2 bases from J; bases unmatched to any gene: 23.

The chain joins TRBV11-2 to TRBJ2-6; TRBD1 is a possible D gene (5 bases). Deletions cut 2 bases from V and 1 base from J, with 18 bases between. The CDR3 is made up of 19 amino acids. The germline V gene has CDR1 SGHAT and CDR2 FQNNGV. The CDR3 protein is CASSLSQGSVRSGANVLTF. Here the CDR3 DNA reads TGTGCCAGCAGCTTATCCCAGGGAAGCGTCCGATCTGGGGCCAACGTCCTGACTTTC.

This rearrangement joins TRBV10-2 to TRBJ1-2; maybe TRBD1 (5 bases). V dropped 7 bases and J dropped 4 bases, with 16 bases sitting between them. CDR3 length: 14 amino acids. Germline V CDR1 and CDR2: WSHSY, SAAADI. CDR3 in amino acids: CASIDNQGSYGYTF. In DNA form, the CDR3 reads TGCGCCAGCATTGACAACCAGGGATCCTATGGCTACACCTTC.

Here the CDR3 reads CASSPDRVQETQYF. CDR3 in DNA: TGTGCCAGCAGCCCTGACAGGGTCCAAGAGACCCAGTACTTC. The chain joins TRBV9 to TRBJ2-5; 7 nucleotides line up with TRBD1. CDR3 length: 14 amino acids. CDR1 is SGDLS, CDR2 YYNGEE, per germline. The trim removed 4 bases at V and 1 base at J, leaving 4 bases unmatched.

The rearrangement links TRBV14 to TRBJ2-3; 7 bases fit TRBD2. V was clipped by 0 bases and J by 0 bases; unmatched bases: 9. The CDR3 sequence is 18 residues long. The germline V gene has CDR1 SGHDN and CDR2 FVKESK. The CDR3 reads CASSQDLPAGLSTDTQYF. The CDR3 bases are TGTGCCAGCAGCCAAGATTTACCAGCGGGGCTTAGCACAGATACGCAGTATTTT. Using reference TRBV14 and TRBJ2-3 for the parts outside the CDR3, the full variable domain is EAGVTQFPSHSVIEKGQTVTLRCDPISGHDNLYWYRRVMGKEIKFLLHFVKESKQDESGMPNNRFLAERTGGTYSTLKVQPAELEDSGVYFCASSQDLPAGLSTDTQYFGPGTRLTVL.

The V gene is TRBV5-6, the J gene TRBJ1-4, with D possibly matching TRBD1 (6 bases). From germline, CDR1 is SGHDT and CDR2 YYEEEE. The CDR3 is 16 amino acids. The V end was cut by 4 bases, the J end by 0 bases, with 13 bases between. The CDR3 DNA reads as TGTGCCAGCAGCCCCAGAGGGGGGGCAACTAATGAAAAACTGTTTTTT. It specifies CASSPRGGATNEKLFF. The entire variable domain, with the rest obtained from reference TRBV5-6 and TRBJ1-4, is as follows: DAGVTQSPTHLIKTRGQQVTLRCSPKSGHDTVSWYQQALGQGPQFIFQYYEEEERQRGNFPDRFSGHQFPNYSSELNVNALLLGDSALYLCASSPRGGATNEKLFFGSGTQLSVL.

V is TRBV7-2 and J is TRBJ1-1, with 7 bases lining up with TRBD1. J lost 3 bases, V lost 7 bases, and 11 bases had no gene match. This CDR3 is 15 amino acids long. CDR1 SGHTA and CDR2 FQGNSA come from the germline V gene. Here the CDR3 reads CASTSGGDRDTEAFF. CDR3 DNA: TGTGCCAGCACCTCCGGCGGGGACAGAGACACTGAAGCTTTCTTT.

Notes on this clone: Compared with germline, one end of the junction differs, possibly owing to a read error. Other DNA sequences in this sample translate to the same CDR3. This chain links TRBV6-4 with TRBJ1-6, with 8 bases fitting TRBD1. The CDR3 has 15 residues. Per the germline V gene, CDR1 is MRHNA and CDR2 is SNTAGT. CDR3 protein: CASSAAGGYNSPLHF. CDR3 nucleotides: TGTGCCAGCAGTGCGGCAGGGGGCTACAATTCCCCCCTCCACTTT.

This clone showed up just a few times. The chain combines TRBV4-3 with TRBJ1-4; D uncertain. V lost 5 bases and J lost 8, with 9 bases in between. From germline, CDR1 is LGHNA and CDR2 YSLEER. The CDR3 length is 12 residues. CDR3: CASSYDGEKLFF. The DNA for the CDR3 is TGCGCCAGCAGCTACGACGGGGAAAAACTGTTTTTT.

The genes are TRBV19 and TRBJ1-5; D is possibly TRBD1 (6 bases). V was pared by 4 bases and J by 7 bases, with 11 bases between. CDR3 size: 13 residues. The germline V gene has CDR1 LNHDA and CDR2 SQIVND (reference sequence). The CDR3 DNA reads TGTGCCAGTAGTACGGGGAGGGGGCAGCCCCAGCATTTT. It encodes CASSTGRGQPQHF.

The chain joins TRBV19 to TRBJ2-5, with D perhaps TRBD1 (6 bases). CDR1 is LNHDA, CDR2 SQIVND, per germline (reference sequence). The CDR3 has 13 residues. Deletions cut 5 bases from V and 5 bases from J, with 12 bases between. The CDR3 sequence: CASSVQGFETQYF. The CDR3 nucleotides read TGTGCCAGTAGTGTACAGGGATTTGAGACCCAGTACTTC.

The CDR3 nucleotides are TGTGCCAGCAGTCCCTACAGGGATGGGGCAAATCAGCCCCAGCATTTT. Translating it yields CASSPYRDGANQPQHF. V gene TRBV28 combines with J gene TRBJ1-5; weak D call: TRBD1 (6 bases). From germline, CDR1 is MDHEN and CDR2 SYDVKM. CDR3 length: 16 residues. Trimming left V 5 bases short and J 4 bases short, with 18 bases between.

This clone was detected only a few times. The V call is TRBV28, the J call TRBJ2-7, with D unclear. Germline-derived CDR1 and CDR2 are MDHEN and SYDVKM. This CDR3 contains 13 residues. V dropped 6 bases and J dropped 0 bases, with 9 bases sitting between them. The CDR3 reads CASRQTGSYEQYF. The CDR3 region has the DNA TGTGCCAGCAGGCAGACGGGCTCCTACGAGCAGTACTTC.

This clone was counted once. The rearrangement uses TRBV5-1 and TRBJ2-5, with 8 bases lining up with TRBD2. This CDR3 has 15 amino acids. V lost 7 bases to trimming and J lost 1 base; unmatched junction nucleotides: 9. Germline V gene lookup returns CDR1 SGHRS and CDR2 YFSETQ. CDR3 DNA: TGCGCCAGCGCCCCCCCGAGCGGGGGCCAAGAGACCCAGTACTTC. Its translation is CASAPPSGGQETQYF.